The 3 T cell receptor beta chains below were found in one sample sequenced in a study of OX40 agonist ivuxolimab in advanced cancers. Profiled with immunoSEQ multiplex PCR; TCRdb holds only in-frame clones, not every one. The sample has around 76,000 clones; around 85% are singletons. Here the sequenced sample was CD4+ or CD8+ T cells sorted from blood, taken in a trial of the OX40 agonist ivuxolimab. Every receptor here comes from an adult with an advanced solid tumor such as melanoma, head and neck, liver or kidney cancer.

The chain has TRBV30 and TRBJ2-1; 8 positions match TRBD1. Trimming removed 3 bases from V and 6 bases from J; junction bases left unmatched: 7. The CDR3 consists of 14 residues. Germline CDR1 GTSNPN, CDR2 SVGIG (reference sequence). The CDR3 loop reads CAWSRTGIGNEQFF. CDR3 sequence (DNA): TGTGCCTGGAGCCGGACAGGGATTGGCAATGAGCAGTTCTTC.

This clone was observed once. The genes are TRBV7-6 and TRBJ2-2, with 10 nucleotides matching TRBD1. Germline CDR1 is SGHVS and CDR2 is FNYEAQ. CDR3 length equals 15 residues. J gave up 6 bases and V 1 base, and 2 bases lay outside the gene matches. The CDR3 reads CASSLVTGGPGELFF. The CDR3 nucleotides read TGTGCCAGCAGCTTAGTGACAGGGGGCCCCGGGGAGCTGTTTTTT.

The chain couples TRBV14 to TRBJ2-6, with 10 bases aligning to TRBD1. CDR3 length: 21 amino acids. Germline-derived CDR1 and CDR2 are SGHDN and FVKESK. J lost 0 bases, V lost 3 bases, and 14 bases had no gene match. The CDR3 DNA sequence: TGTGCCAGCAGCCACACCACCGGGGACAGGGGCCCGAGCTCTGGGGCCAACGTCCTGACTTTC. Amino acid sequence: CASSHTTGDRGPSSGANVLTF. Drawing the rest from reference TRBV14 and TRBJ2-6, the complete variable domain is EAGVTQFPSHSVIEKGQTVTLRCDPISGHDNLYWYRRVMGKEIKFLLHFVKESKQDESGMPNNRFLAERTGGTYSTLKVQPAELEDSGVYFCASSHTTGDRGPSSGANVLTFGAGSRLTVL.